What follows describes a single T cell receptor (beta chain). This specimen comes from a study of CD8+CD57+ T cells in acquired aplastic anemia. Genomic DNA, the template, was used for profiling of the TCR beta VDJ and CDR3. TCRdb re-called the reads with MiXCR, one entry per CDR3 protein. The data show roughly 200,000 distinct CDR3 sequences, about 62% seen once. The patients chosen for sequencing had shown expansion of CD8+CD57+ cells (detected by flow cytometry). Severe acquired aplastic anemia was present in every patient. With 8 bases removed from V and 4 bases from J, the gap between germline ends came to 14 bases. CDR3 length: 13 amino acids. Per germline, CDR1 SEHNR and CDR2 FQNEAQ (reference sequence).

The sample taken for sequencing was sorted CD4+, CD8+, or CD8+CD57+ T cells (not recorded which) from PBMCs. The receptor was derived from a human donor with aplastic anemia. The rearrangement joins TRBV7-9 to TRBJ1-2, with D possibly being TRBD1 (6 bases). The CDR3 sequence: CASERGIRYGYTF. The DNA for the CDR3 is TGTGCCAGCGAAAGGGGGATTCGCTATGGCTACACCTTC.